These 10 T cell receptor beta chains were sequenced from one sample in a study of T-cell reconstitution after alpha-beta-depleted transplantation in children. Unique molecular identifiers tagged the TCRbeta library. In TCRdb, the PCR reads were re-called with MiXCR into one record per CDR3 protein. The sample shows approximately 97,000 distinct CDR3 sequences, about 6.8% of them seen only once. Specimen: PBMCs, collected before TCRalphabeta/CD19-depleted stem cell transplant. Receptors were obtained from a boy between 2 and 10 years old with acute lymphoblastic leukemia, due to receive a stem cell transplant.

This clonotype was picked up a small number of times. The chain links TRBV4-2 to TRBJ1-1, with 11 nucleotides matching TRBD1. Germline values: CDR1 LGHNA, CDR2 YNFKEQ. This CDR3 has 16 amino acids. The V segment lost 0 bases and the J segment 4 bases; nucleotides outside the gene matches: 4. The CDR3 coding sequence is TGTGCCAGCAGCCAAGATATCGGGACAGGGGGCACTGAAGCTTTCTTT. This translates into CASSQDIGTGGTEAFF.

This clonotype was detected only a few times. V is TRBV12-3 or TRBV12-4 and J is TRBJ2-3; a possible D gene is TRBD1 (5 bases). Trimming shortened V by 8 bases and J by 0 bases, and 12 bases separated the two germline ends. The CDR3 consists of 14 residues. The CDR3 spells CASLPGASTDTQYF. CDR3 nucleotide sequence: TGTGCCAGCCTACCTGGGGCTAGCACAGATACGCAGTATTTT.

This clonotype was found a few times. V gene TRBV12-3 or TRBV12-4 combines with J gene TRBJ1-2; no clear D gene. The CDR3 is made up of 12 amino acids. The V and J ends lost 3 bases and 5 bases respectively, with 7 bases between them. DNA of the CDR3: TGTGCCAGCAGTTTTGCAGAGTATGGCTACACCTTC. Its translation is CASSFAEYGYTF.

This clonotype was detected a few times. The chain uses TRBV5-1 and TRBJ2-3; tentatively, D is TRBD1 or TRBD2 (6 bases each). Trimming pared 1 base from V and 2 bases from J, leaving 11 bases between. Germline V gene lookup returns CDR1 SGHRS and CDR2 YFSETQ. The CDR3 totals 15 residues. The CDR3, as DNA: TGCGCCAGCAGCTTGTGGGGGGCAAACACAGATACGCAGTATTTT. It encodes CASSLWGANTDTQYF.

V and J are TRBV7-2 and TRBJ2-3; D gene uncertain. Trimming removed 4 bases at V and 8 bases at J, with 10 bases between. Germline V CDR1 and CDR2: SGHTA, FQGNSA. The CDR3 runs 12 residues. The CDR3 here is CASSSQIGTQYF. CDR3 in DNA: TGTGCCAGCAGCTCACAGATAGGTACGCAGTATTTT.

The chain combines TRBV5-1 with TRBJ1-3; D is unclear. Germline values: CDR1 SGHRS, CDR2 YFSETQ. The ends were cut back, 4 bases at V and 0 bases at J, with 14 bases in the middle. CDR3 length equals 16 residues. CDR3 coding DNA: TGCGCCAGCAGCCCAGGAACCCCTAACTCTGGAAACACCATATATTTT. Residues: CASSPGTPNSGNTIYF.

This clonotype has at least ten counts. This chain joins TRBV6-2 or TRBV6-3 and TRBJ2-5; D possibly uses TRBD1 or TRBD2 (5 bases each). The CDR3 extends over 15 amino acids. Trimming shortened V by 6 bases and J by 5 bases, and 19 bases separated the two germline ends. Germline CDR1 and CDR2: MNHEY and SVGEGT. The CDR3 reads CASSEGTAHSETQYF. The CDR3 nucleotides read TGTGCCAGCAGCGAAGGGACGGCACACTCGGAGACCCAGTACTTC.

This clonotype was recorded at least ten times. This rearrangement joins TRBV24-1 to TRBJ1-5; weak D call: TRBD1 (5 bases). Germline loops: CDR1 KGHDR, CDR2 SFDVKD. Trimming removed 2 bases at V and 1 base at J, with 14 bases between. The CDR3 runs 17 residues. The CDR3 coding sequence is TGTGCCACCAGTGATTCCCGGGGAGGGGAGAGCAATCAGCCCCAGCATTTT. Amino acids: CATSDSRGGESNQPQHF.

Many counts were recorded for this clonotype. The CDR3 region is CASTLGQGPYEQYF. DNA of the CDR3: TGTGCCAGCACCCTCGGACAGGGTCCCTACGAGCAGTACTTC. The chain recombines TRBV7-2 with TRBJ2-7; 8 bases line up with TRBD1. Germline assignment: CDR1 SGHTA and CDR2 FQGNSA. CDR3 length: 14 amino acids. With 7 bases clipped from V and 2 bases from J, the junction kept 7 bases outside the gene matches.

This clonotype appeared a few times. The chain uses TRBV5-4 and TRBJ2-2; D is possibly TRBD1 or TRBD2 (6 bases each). V was pared by 3 bases and J by 3 bases, with 15 bases between. Germline CDR1 is SGHNT and CDR2 is YYREEE (reference sequence). The CDR3 consists of 16 residues. This CDR3 reads CASSSTRGVYTGELFF. As DNA, the CDR3 is TGTGCCAGCAGCTCAACGAGGGGGGTATACACCGGGGAGCTGTTTTTT.